The 9 T cell receptor beta chains reported below all come from one sample, sequenced in a study of identical twins. From the 5' RACE reads, TCRdb called clonotypes with MiXCR, one entry per CDR3 protein. The sample lists 1,800,000 or so distinct CDR3 sequences, more than 30% occurring once. What was sequenced was cord blood. These receptors were taken from a newborn girl in good health.

The chain couples TRBV4-2 to TRBJ2-4, with 7 bases identical to TRBD2. CDR1 is LGHNA and CDR2 is YNFKEQ in the germline V gene. V dropped 0 bases and J dropped 5; count of bases not matched to a gene: 7. CDR3 length equals 16 residues. The CDR3 nucleotides read TGTGCCAGCAGCCAAGAGCGGGGGATCAGGGAAAACATTCAGTACTTC. Encoded protein: CASSQERGIRENIQYF.

The V call is TRBV10-3, the J call TRBJ2-7; TRBD2 matches at 10 bases. There are 13 residues in the CDR3. The V segment lost 11 bases and the J segment 10 bases; nucleotides outside the gene matches: 14. Germline values: CDR1 ENHRY, CDR2 SYGVKD. The CDR3 region has the DNA TGTGCCGTTCAGCGGGGGGGCCAATACCCCCAGTACTTC. It encodes CAVQRGGQYPQYF.

Details on this clonotype: This may be a read error: a much more frequent sequence differs by one nucleotide. This sequence joins TRBV7-4 and TRBJ2-3; D possibly corresponds to TRBD2 (6 bases). Germline V gene lookup returns CDR1 SGHVT and CDR2 SQSDAQ. The CDR3 consists of 14 residues. The CDR3 coding sequence is TGTGCCAGCAGCTTTGGGGGGATCACAGATATGCAGTATTTT. Translation gives CASSFGGITDMQYF.

The rearrangement joins TRBV28 to TRBJ2-1; 10 bases fit TRBD2. Per the germline V gene, CDR1 is MDHEN and CDR2 is SYDVKM. Losses at the gene ends were 6 bases for V and 4 bases for J; bases not matched to a gene: 9. The CDR3 is 16 amino acids. The CDR3 loop reads CASSPRLAGTYNEQFF. The DNA for the CDR3 is TGTGCCAGCAGCCCGCGACTAGCGGGTACTTACAATGAGCAGTTCTTC.

This clonotype was observed a few times. The chain recombines TRBV5-1 with TRBJ1-2; perhaps TRBD1 as D (5 bases). There are 12 residues in the CDR3. Trimming cost V 2 bases and J 8 bases, with 10 bases left between them. Germline V gene data show CDR1 as SGHRS and CDR2 as YFSETQ. For the CDR3, the DNA is TGCGCCAGCAGCTTCCGAGGGGTCGGCTACACCTTC. Protein sequence: CASSFRGVGYTF.

This sequence joins TRBV7-9 and TRBJ2-1; 13 bases align to TRBD2. CDR1 is SEHNR and CDR2 is FQNEAQ in the germline V gene (reference sequence). Trimming took 6 bases from V and 10 from J; bases not matched to a gene: 9. The CDR3 length is 15 residues. CDR3 protein: CASSQTSGGASEQFF. The CDR3 DNA is TGTGCCAGCAGTCAAACTAGCGGGGGGGCGTCCGAGCAGTTCTTC.

At least ten counts were recorded for this clonotype. The genes are TRBV27 and TRBJ2-7; TRBD1 aligns across 9 bases. The germline gives CDR1 MNHEY, CDR2 SMNVEV (reference sequence). With V trimmed by 10 bases and J by 0 bases, 4 bases remained unmatched. CDR3 length: 13 amino acids. CDR3 residues: CATQGAVSYEQYF. The DNA of the CDR3 is TGTGCCACACAGGGGGCGGTCTCCTACGAGCAGTACTTC.

This clonotype came up once. The chain carries TRBV5-1 and TRBJ2-7, with D unclear. CDR1 and CDR2 from the germline V gene are SGHRS and YFSETQ. This CDR3 spans 14 amino acids. Trimming took 4 bases from V and 0 from J, leaving 11 bases between them. CDR3 sequence: CASSLRIASYEQYF. The CDR3 DNA reads TGCGCCAGCAGCCTAAGGATAGCCTCCTACGAGCAGTACTTC.

This clonotype occurred a few times. The rearrangement links TRBV15 to TRBJ1-1; the match to TRBD1 covers 10 bases. V lost 1 base and J lost 6; bases outside the gene matches: 5. Looked up from germline, CDR1 is LNHNV and CDR2 is YYDKDF (reference sequence). There are 15 residues in the CDR3. CDR3 coding DNA: TGTGCCACCAGCAGAGTACGAGGACAGGGGGCTGAAGCTTTCTTT. It translates to CATSRVRGQGAEAFF.